Listed below are T cell receptor beta chains from one sample, sequenced in a study of a mutant IDH1 vaccine in newly diagnosed glioma. TCRdb's table, derived via immunoSEQ multiplex PCR, lists solely in-frame clones and lacks some. In the table there are 120,000 or so clones, around three quarters of which are singletons. These receptors lack a known antigen. The material sequenced was PBMCs, taken from a glioma patient whose treatment included an IDH1 peptide vaccine. These receptors were obtained from a man in his forties or fifties with glioma. Both conserved end residues are trimmed from each CDR3. The D gene is left open where the match is weak.

d_call	j_call	v_call	cdr3_aa
-	TRBJ1-2	TRBV4-3	ASSQVNEGGPFGYT
-	TRBJ1-4	TRBV30	AWTPGGGRGEKLF
-	TRBJ2-7	TRBV28	ATAGRVYEQY
TRBD2	TRBJ2-5	TRBV5-1	ASSLELAGGRRY
-	TRBJ2-4	TRBV11-2	ASSLELGGSIAKNIQY
-	TRBJ1-1	TRBV19	ASSIVGENTEAF
-	TRBJ1-5	TRBV7-8	ASSLVEQPQH
-	TRBJ1-2	TRBV27	ASSLGGAGGYT
TRBD1	-	TRBV10-3	ATWTGVHEQY
-	TRBJ2-7	TRBV6-5	ASRLVDEQY
-	TRBJ2-7	TRBV6-5	ASSPPMGREQY
-	TRBJ2-4	TRBV5-6	ASSLGQVVGGAKNIQY
-	TRBJ2-5	TRBV6-5	ASSYGAGFQETQY
TRBD2	TRBJ2-7	TRBV18	ASSPGLAGAYEQY
-	TRBJ1-1	TRBV11-2	ASSRVPGPNTEAF
TRBD1	TRBJ2-1	TRBV7-7	ASSTGQSSYNEQF
TRBD1	TRBJ1-1	TRBV6-1	ASSWTGAVEAF
-	TRBJ2-7	TRBV10-3	AISGAYEQY
-	TRBJ1-2	TRBV4-3	ASSQGPGLVGYT
-	TRBJ1-6	TRBV5-1	ASSQGNSPLH
TRBD1	TRBJ1-1	TRBV7-2	ASSPWGTGDTEAF
-	TRBJ1-4	TRBV7-2	ASSSISGLNEKLF
-	TRBJ1-2	TRBV4-1	ASSQVAGAYGYT
TRBD1	TRBJ1-1	TRBV11-1	ASSRDRGAAF
-	TRBJ2-7	TRBV7-9	ASSFSGGNEQY
TRBD1	TRBJ2-4	TRBV19	ASSSPFGQGAENIQY
TRBD1	TRBJ2-2	TRBV6-6	ASSPRDRATGELF
TRBD1	TRBJ2-7	TRBV28	ASSLVGQTYEQY
-	TRBJ1-5	TRBV5-6	ASSLGRPRDLYSNQPQH
-	TRBJ1-3	TRBV6-5	ASSLRGRSGNTIY
-	TRBJ1-2	TRBV7-9	ASSLQEIYGYT
-	TRBJ2-7	TRBV12-5	ASGFRQTYEQY